These 9 T cell receptor beta chains originate from one sample sequenced in a study of blood T cells in healthy people across ages. A second PCR of 7 to 11 cycles used a sample-barcoded 5' primer and a J-beta primer mix. TCRdb analysed the 5' RACE reads with MiXCR anew, one entry per CDR3 protein. Seen here are 850,000 or so distinct CDR3 sequences, roughly 26% observed once, and the top ten hold 15% to 20%. Input material: blood. The receptors derive from a woman aged 80 or over in good health.

This clonotype was found many times. The chain recombines TRBV12-3 or TRBV12-4 with TRBJ2-7; D may correspond to TRBD1 or TRBD2 (5 bases each). Trimming removed 3 bases from V and 3 bases from J, with 12 bases in between. The CDR3 covers 14 residues. CDR3 amino acids: CASSFGTSFYEQYF. DNA of the CDR3: TGTGCCAGCAGTTTTGGGACGTCGTTCTACGAGCAGTACTTC.

This clonotype was recorded at least ten times. V and J are TRBV7-9 and TRBJ2-1, with 9 positions matching TRBD1. Germline V gene data show CDR1 as SEHNR and CDR2 as FQNEAQ (reference sequence). V was pared by 5 bases and J by 3 bases, with 8 bases of the junction left unmatched. The CDR3 has 16 amino acids. This CDR3 is CASSGRDRAGYNEQFF. The CDR3, as DNA: TGTGCCAGCAGCGGCCGGGACAGGGCCGGCTACAATGAGCAGTTCTTC. The whole variable domain, remainder taken from reference TRBV7-9 and TRBJ2-1, is DTGVSQNPRHKITKRGQNVTFRCDPISEHNRLYWYRQTLGQGPEFLTYFQNEAQLEKSRLLSDRFSAERPKGSFSTLEIQRTEQGDSAMYLCASSGRDRAGYNEQFFGPGTRLTVL.

V gene TRBV9 combines with J gene TRBJ2-5; TRBD1 aligns across 9 bases. V was pared by 1 base and J by 5 bases, with 6 bases of the junction left unmatched. Germline CDR1 is SGDLS and CDR2 is YYNGEE. The CDR3 sequence is 15 residues long. In DNA, the CDR3 is TGTGCCAGCAGCGTACACAGGGGGCAGGGGGAGACCCAGTACTTC. The encoded protein is CASSVHRGQGETQYF.

The rearrangement uses TRBV19 and TRBJ2-3, with 9 bases identical to TRBD2. Germline-derived CDR1 and CDR2 are LNHDA and SQIVND (reference sequence). This CDR3 is built from 18 residues. The ends lost 8 bases at V and 2 bases at J; junction bases unmatched: 17. In DNA form, the CDR3 reads TGTGCCAGTGCCAGTTTGTTGGGCGGGGGGGCCGACACAGATACGCAGTATTTT. This gives the protein CASASLLGGGADTDTQYF. The complete variable domain, with remaining parts taken from reference TRBV19 and TRBJ2-3, reads DGGITQSPKYLFRKEGQNVTLSCEQNLNHDAMYWYRQDPGQGLRLIYYSQIVNDFQKGDIAEGYSVSREKKESFPLTVTSAQKNPTAFYLCASASLLGGGADTDTQYFGPGTRLTVL.

This clonotype was seen just once. A read error is possible here, since a much larger clone lies one base away. The gene calls are TRBV24-1 and TRBJ2-3, with 12 positions matching TRBD2. V dropped 3 bases and J dropped 2; count of bases not matched to a gene: 8. Germline V lookup: CDR1 KGHDR, CDR2 SFDVKD. The CDR3 is made up of 18 amino acids. CDR3 DNA: TGTGCCACCAGTGATCGACTAGCGGGGGCCTCTAACACAGATACGCAGTATTTT. It yields the protein CATSDRLAGASNTDTQYF.

This clonotype was seen many times. V usage is TRBV29-1 and J usage is TRBJ2-6; TRBD1 matches at 9 bases. Losses at the gene ends were 2 bases for V and 0 bases for J; bases not matched to a gene: 5. This CDR3 spans 17 amino acids. The germline CDR1 and CDR2 sequences are SQVTM and ANQGSEA. CDR3 in amino acids: CSVEFGTGYSGANVLTF. CDR3 nucleotides: TGCAGCGTTGAATTCGGGACAGGGTACTCTGGGGCCAACGTCCTGACTTTC.

Ten or more counts support this clonotype. The DNA for the CDR3 is TGCAGTGCTAGTCCCCAAGGGAGGGGCACAGATACGCAGTATTTT. Protein product: CSASPQGRGTDTQYF. The chain is built from TRBV20-1 and TRBJ2-3; 7 bases agree with TRBD2. CDR1 and CDR2 (germline): DFQATT, SNEGSKA (reference sequence). The CDR3 length is 15 residues. Germline trimming cut 3 bases from V and 1 base from J; bases unmatched to any gene: 7.

Concerning this clonotype itself: A single base separates this from a much larger clone, so it may be a read error. The gene calls are TRBV6-1 and TRBJ2-1, with 12 bases identical to TRBD2. The length of the CDR3 is 16 residues. Unmatched junction bases numbered 6, after V lost 6 bases and J lost 3 bases. Germline CDR1 MNHNS, CDR2 SASEGT. CDR3 coding DNA: TGTGCCAGCAGGTGGGCTAGCGGGGGGGACTACAATGAGCAGTTCTTC. Its protein product is CASRWASGGDYNEQFF.

A note on this clonotype: This sequence may be a read error, since a much larger clone differs from it by one base. The chain combines TRBV5-4 with TRBJ2-5; tentative D call: TRBD1 (5 bases). The DNA end lines up better with TRBJ2-7; the J call may be wrong. The CDR3 contains 15 residues. The V gene's germline CDR1 is SGHNT and CDR2 YYREEE (reference sequence). CDR3 DNA: TGTGCCAGCAGCTTGTTGTCAGGGATAGGCAACGAGCAGTACTTC. This translates into CASSLLSGIGNEQYF.